The T cell receptor beta chain under discussion was sequenced for a study of blood T cell repertoires in COVID-19. Study-wide background: Italy, Spain and the United States were the sources of the convalescent and acute COVID-19 samples. In each case, the material was cDNA or gDNA derived from T cells, B-cell-depleted T cells, or PBMCs.

The repertoire was sequenced with immunoSEQ multiplex PCR; TCRdb's copy has only in-frame clones and lacks some. The sample consists of roughly 350,000 clones, 88% of them appearing once. Trimming cost V 8 bases and J 8 bases; bases outside gene matches: 9. The length of the CDR3 is 13 residues. CDR1 is MNHEY, CDR2 SMNVEV, per germline (reference sequence). The receptor was isolated from a woman in her 70s with COVID-19, enrolled during active disease. This rearrangement joins TRBV27 to TRBJ1-1; 9 nucleotides match TRBD1. Sequenced material: peripheral blood. The CDR3, as DNA: TGTGCCAGCCTAAGACAGGGGGGGTCGGAAGCTTTCTTT. Protein sequence: CASLRQGGSEAFF.